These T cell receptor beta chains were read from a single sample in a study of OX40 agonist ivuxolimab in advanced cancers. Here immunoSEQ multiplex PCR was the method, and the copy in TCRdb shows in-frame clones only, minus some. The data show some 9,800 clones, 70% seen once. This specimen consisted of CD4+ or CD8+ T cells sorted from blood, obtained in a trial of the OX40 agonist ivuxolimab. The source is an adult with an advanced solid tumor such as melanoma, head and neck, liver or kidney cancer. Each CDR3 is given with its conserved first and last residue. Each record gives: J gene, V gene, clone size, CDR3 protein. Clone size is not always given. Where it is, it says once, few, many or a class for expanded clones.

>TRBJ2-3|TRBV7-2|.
CASRANPDTQYF
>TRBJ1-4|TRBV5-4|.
CASSQGVDRADEKLFF
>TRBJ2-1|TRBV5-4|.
CASSPGTGNNEQFF
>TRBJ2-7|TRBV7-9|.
CASSLRDEQYF
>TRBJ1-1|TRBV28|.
CASSSDGSEAFF
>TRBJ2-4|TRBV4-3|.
CASSQEVVGLAKNIQYF
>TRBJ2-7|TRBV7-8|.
CASSAGGDTSYEQYF
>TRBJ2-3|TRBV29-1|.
CSVEVGTGGDTQYF
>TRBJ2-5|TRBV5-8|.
CASSIYSGWGQETQYF
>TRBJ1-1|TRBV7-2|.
CASSQGVNRENTEAFF
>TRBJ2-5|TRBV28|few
CASSFNQETQYF
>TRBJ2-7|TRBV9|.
CASNPGGPGEQYF
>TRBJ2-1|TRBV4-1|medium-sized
CASSQGLAGGDEQFF
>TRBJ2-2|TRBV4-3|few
CASSPDRANTGELFF
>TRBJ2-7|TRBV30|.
CAWSTQGAEQYF
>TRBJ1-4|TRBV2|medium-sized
CASSVGTGGLEKLFF
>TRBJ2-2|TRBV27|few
CASSPGTGFAGELFF
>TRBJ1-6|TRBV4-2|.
CASSQGLNSPLHF
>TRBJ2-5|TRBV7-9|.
CASSLYVSGQETQYF
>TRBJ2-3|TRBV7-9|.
CASSPPVGSGHTGDTQYF
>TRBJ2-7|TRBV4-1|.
CASSQHRDRGPEQYF
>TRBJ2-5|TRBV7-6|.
CASSLAGRGTQYF
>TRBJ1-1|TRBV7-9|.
CASSRSGGTEAFF
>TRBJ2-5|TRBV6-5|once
CASSPRSGIETQYF
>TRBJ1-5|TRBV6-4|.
CASSYRDSYQPQHF
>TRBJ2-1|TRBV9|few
CASSRETYNEQFF
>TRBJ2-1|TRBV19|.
CASSAGTEQFF
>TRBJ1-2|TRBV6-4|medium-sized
CASSDPTRAVGSYTF
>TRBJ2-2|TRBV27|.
CASRPYRGPGELFF
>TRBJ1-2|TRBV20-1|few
CKPDYGYTF
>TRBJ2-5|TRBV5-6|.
CASSQELGQETQYF
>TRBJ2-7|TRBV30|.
CAWSVLGEQYF
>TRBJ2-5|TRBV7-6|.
CASSFYDNQETQYF
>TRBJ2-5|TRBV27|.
CASSSTSTQETQYF
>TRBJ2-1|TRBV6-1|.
CASSVSSVDGYNEQFF
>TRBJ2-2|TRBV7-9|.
CASSPPLVQDRSNTGELFF
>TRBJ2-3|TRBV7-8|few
CASSLAGSTSTDTQYF
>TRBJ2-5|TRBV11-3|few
CASSEGPTQETQYF
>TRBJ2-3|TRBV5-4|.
CASSQGIDSSTDTQYF
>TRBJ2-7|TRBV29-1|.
CSVEVPRASSYEQYF
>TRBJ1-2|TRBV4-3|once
CASSQDRGWYGYTF